Shown below are 16 T cell receptor beta chains from a single sample sequenced in a study of CD8 T cells in ankylosing spondylitis. TCRdb ran MiXCR on the 5' RACE reads and lists one entry per CDR3 protein. This sample has about 250,000 distinct CDR3 sequences, with more than 9% found just once. Sequences were obtained from blood, either unsorted or a sorted T cell fraction (not recorded which). These receptors were taken from a male donor with ankylosing spondylitis or in good health (not recorded which).

V gene TRBV30 combines with J gene TRBJ1-1; tentatively, D is TRBD1 (6 bases). The V end lost 2 bases, the J end lost 7 bases, and 14 bases lay between the germline ends. The CDR3 has 13 amino acids. Per germline, CDR1 GTSNPN and CDR2 SVGIG (reference sequence). As DNA, the CDR3 is TGTGCCTGGAGTACTCGGGGAGGGGGTGAAGCTTTCTTT. Protein sequence: CAWSTRGGGEAFF. The full variable domain, in which reference TRBV30 and TRBJ1-1 provide the parts outside the CDR3, is SQTIHQWPATLVQPVGSPLSLECTVEGTSNPNLYWYRQAAGRGLQLLFYSVGIGQISSEVPQNLSASRPQDRQFILSSKKLLLSDSGFYLCAWSTRGGGEAFFGQGTRLTVV.

The chain links TRBV30 to TRBJ2-7, with unresolved D. Germline CDR1 and CDR2: GTSNPN and SVGIG (reference sequence). Trimming removed 2 bases from V and 5 bases from J, with 13 bases in between. The CDR3 consists of 13 residues. The CDR3 spells CAWSLGRSHEQYF. CDR3 DNA sequence: TGTGCCTGGAGTCTCGGCAGGTCCCACGAGCAGTACTTC.

The chain uses TRBV30 and TRBJ1-6; D is uncertain. Germline V lookup: CDR1 GTSNPN, CDR2 SVGIG (reference sequence). V lost 4 bases to trimming and J lost 5 bases, with 12 bases between them. This CDR3 has 14 residues. The CDR3 reads CAWKYDPNNSPLHF. DNA of the CDR3: TGTGCCTGGAAATACGACCCAAATAATTCACCCCTCCACTTT.

The table lists this clonotype with many counts. This chain uses TRBV14 with TRBJ2-1; D is undetermined. V shed 3 bases and J shed 0 bases, with 6 bases lying between them. Germline assignment: CDR1 SGHDN and CDR2 FVKESK. The CDR3 runs 14 residues. The CDR3 nucleotides read TGTGCCAGCAGCCAGTCGTACTCCTACAATGAGCAGTTCTTC. It specifies CASSQSYSYNEQFF.

In regard to this clonotype: One junction end disagrees with the germline gene, perhaps due to a read error. The V and J genes are TRBV2 and TRBJ2-2; TRBD1 matches at 9 bases. CDR1 SNHLY and CDR2 FYNNEI come from the germline V gene. This CDR3 region has 14 residues. Here the CDR3 reads CVSRWTGVSGELFF. CDR3 coding DNA: TGTGTCAGCCGGTGGACAGGGGTCTCCGGGGAGCTGTTTTTT.

This clonotype was counted many times. The chain recombines TRBV29-1 with TRBJ1-1; D is possibly TRBD1 (5 bases). The CDR3 covers 12 residues. Germline-derived CDR1 and CDR2 are SQVTM and ANQGSEA. V lost 4 bases and J lost 8, with 14 bases in between. CDR3 nucleotide sequence: TGCAGCGTTGGTGGGGAGGGGCAAGAAGCTTTCTTT. Translated, it gives CSVGGEGQEAFF.

Many counts were recorded for this clonotype. The chain uses TRBV5-1 and TRBJ2-5; D gene uncertain. Trimming cost V 4 bases and J 0 bases, with 13 bases left between them. The CDR3 covers 15 residues. CDR1 SGHRS and CDR2 YFSETQ come from the germline V gene. The CDR3 loop reads CASSLGMAYQETQYF. The CDR3 DNA follows: TGCGCCAGCAGCCTAGGGATGGCGTACCAAGAGACCCAGTACTTC.

This clonotype has a count of ten or more. The CDR3 DNA sequence: TGCAGCGTTCCCGGGAGCCAAGAGACCCAGTACTTC. As protein: CSVPGSQETQYF. The rearrangement joins TRBV29-1 to TRBJ2-5; a possible D gene is TRBD2 (6 bases). The V and J ends lost 5 bases and 1 base respectively, with 8 bases between them. The CDR3 sequence is 12 residues long. CDR1 and CDR2 from the germline V gene are SQVTM and ANQGSEA.

With regard to this clonotype: This may be a read error, as it is one base from a much larger clone. CDR3 sequence reads: CASSLGRGQREPFF. The CDR3 DNA follows: TGCGCCAGCAGCTTGGGGCGGGGGCAACGGGAGCCGTTTTTT. The chain is built from TRBV5-1 and TRBJ2-2; tentative D call: TRBD2 (7 bases). The CDR3 has 14 amino acids. Germline values: CDR1 SGHRS, CDR2 YFSETQ. Filled out from reference TRBV5-1 and TRBJ2-2, the complete variable domain reads KAGVTQTPRYLIKTRGQQVTLSCSPISGHRSVSWYQQTPGQGLQFLFEYFSETQRNKGNFPGRFSGRQFSNSRSEMNVSTLELGDSALYLCASSLGRGQREPFFGEGSRLTVL.

This clonotype was picked up many times. This chain links TRBV18 with TRBJ2-3, with D maybe TRBD2 (6 bases). The CDR3 spans 18 residues. V dropped 0 bases and J dropped 2 bases, with 18 bases sitting between them. Germline V gene data show CDR1 as KGHSH and CDR2 as LQKENI. In DNA, the CDR3 is TGTGCCAGCTCACCACCCACTAGCAGAGTTGCTTCCACAGATACGCAGTATTTT. It translates to CASSPPTSRVASTDTQYF.

This clonotype was seen many times. The chain uses TRBV9 and TRBJ2-4; D unresolved. Germline V lookup: CDR1 SGDLS, CDR2 YYNGEE. V shed 0 bases and J shed 1 base, with 8 bases lying between them. The CDR3 has 15 amino acids. The CDR3 sequence: CASSVGSGAKNIQYF. The CDR3 DNA reads TGTGCCAGCAGCGTAGGATCCGGGGCCAAAAACATTCAGTACTTC.

As concerns this clonotype: A read error is possible here, since a much larger clone lies one base away. The rearrangement uses TRBV2 and TRBJ2-7, with D possibly being TRBD1 (5 bases). Germline V CDR1 and CDR2: SNHLY, FYNNEI. The CDR3 sequence is 16 residues long. In DNA form, the CDR3 reads TGTACCAGCAGTGAAGGGGCAGACACGGGTCCCTACGAGCAGTACTTC. Encoded protein: CTSSEGADTGPYEQYF. Complete variable domain (other parts from reference TRBV2 and TRBJ2-7): EPEVTQTPSHQVTQMGQEVILRCVPISNHLYFYWYRQILGQKVEFLVSFYNNEISEKSEIFDDQFSVERPDGSNFTLKIRSTKLEDSAMYFCTSSEGADTGPYEQYFGPGTRLTVT.

This clonotype was detected many times. The chain couples TRBV20-1 to TRBJ1-4; no definite D call. The length of the CDR3 is 13 residues. Germline V gene sequence: CDR1 DFQATT, CDR2 SNEGSKA (reference sequence). V was trimmed by 2 bases and J by 6 bases, leaving 10 bases between them. CDR3 DNA: TGCAGTGCTAGAACCGCTAAGGATGAAAAACTGTTTTTT. Amino acids: CSARTAKDEKLFF.

There are many counts of this clonotype. The chain uses TRBV5-1 and TRBJ2-3, with D unclear. The CDR3 runs to 14 residues. In germline, CDR1 is SGHRS, CDR2 YFSETQ. The V end lost 4 bases, the J end lost 2 bases, and 11 bases lay between the germline ends. The CDR3 DNA follows: TGCGCCAGCAGCGCCGCCGGATTCACAGATACGCAGTATTTT. Protein: CASSAAGFTDTQYF.

This clonotype was counted ten times or more. The gene calls are TRBV21-1 and TRBJ1-1; the table's D call, TRBD1, has no DNA check behind it. TRBV21-1 is recorded as a pseudogene. This CDR3 has 15 amino acids. CDR3 nucleotides: TGTGCCAGCGCCCCGCGGGTAACTATGAACACTGAAGCTTTCTTT. It translates to CASAPRVTMNTEAFF.

This clonotype was detected many times. The chain is built from TRBV20-1 and TRBJ2-1; a weak D match, TRBD2 (6 bases). CDR3 length equals 13 residues. The germline gives CDR1 DFQATT, CDR2 SNEGSKA (reference sequence). DNA for the CDR3: TGCGGTTTTGATAGCGGAGCTTACAATGAGCAGTTCTTC. It yields the protein CGFDSGAYNEQFF.